This is a list of T cell receptor beta chains from one sample in a study of blood T cell repertoires in COVID-19. The table came from immunoSEQ multiplex PCR; TCRdb's copy has only in-frame clones and leaves some out. This table has roughly 200,000 clones, around 92% appearing once. Material: PBMCs or T cells enriched from blood (not recorded which). These receptors were obtained from a woman aged 25-40 years with acute COVID-19. The CDR3 runs from the conserved cysteine through the conserved F or W. The D gene is left open where the match is weak.

CASSQVPRGDGYTF	TGTGCCAGCAGCCAAGTCCCCAGGGGTGATGGCTACACCTTC	.	TRBV3-1/TRBV3-2	TRBJ1-2
CASSLAPGGADTQYF	TGTGCCAGCAGCTTAGCACCAGGCGGGGCAGATACGCAGTATTTT	.	TRBV7-6	TRBJ2-3
CASSEEGGYGEQYF	TGTGCCAGCAGTGAAGAAGGGGGCTACGGCGAGCAGTACTTC	TRBD1	TRBV6-1	TRBJ2-7
CASSLERAGSPLHF	TGTGCCAGCAGCTTAGAACGCGCCGGGTCACCCCTCCACTTT	.	TRBV7-2	TRBJ1-6
CASSRGTGYEKLFF	TGCGCCAGCAGTCGGGGGACAGGGTATGAAAAACTGTTTTTT	TRBD1	TRBV23-1	TRBJ1-4
CATSRGQGKDNEQFF	TGTGCCACCAGCAGAGGGCAGGGTAAGGACAATGAGCAGTTCTTC	.	TRBV15	TRBJ2-1
CSVEDGAASGGQETQYF	TGCAGCGTTGAAGATGGGGCGGCTAGCGGGGGCCAAGAGACCCAGTACTTC	TRBD2	TRBV29-1	TRBJ2-5
CASSTGSLSNQPQHF	TGTGCCAGCAGTACAGGGTCCCTTAGCAATCAGCCCCAGCATTTT	.	TRBV7-9	TRBJ1-5
CASSVGQGGTEAFF	TGTGCCAGCAGCGTGGGACAGGGAGGCACTGAAGCTTTCTTT	TRBD1	TRBV5-4	TRBJ1-1
CASSLARQGTYGYTF	TGTGCCAGCAGCTTGGCACGACAGGGAACCTATGGCTACACCTTC	TRBD1	TRBV5-4	TRBJ1-2
CASSSGGSHSYEQYF	TGTGCCAGCAGCTCAGGGGGTAGCCACTCCTACGAGCAGTACTTC	TRBD1	TRBV7-2	TRBJ2-7
CASSQRGTVDYPQQFF	TGTGCCAGCAGCCAGCGAGGTACCGTAGACTACCCCCAGCAGTTCTTC	.	TRBV28	TRBJ2-1
CASSYSTTSGPQHF	TGTGCCAGCAGTTACTCGACAACCAGTGGGCCCCAGCATTTT	.	TRBV6-2/TRBV6-3	TRBJ1-5
CASSELGSGGARGNEQFF	TGTGCCAGCAGTGAATTAGGTAGCGGGGGGGCAAGGGGAAATGAGCAGTTCTTC	TRBD2	TRBV25-1	TRBJ2-1
CASSPRGGHTDTQYF	TGTGCCAGCTCACCCCGGGGGGGCCATACAGATACGCAGTATTTT	TRBD2	TRBV18	TRBJ2-3
CASSEYRSTYGYTF	TGTGCCAGCAGTGAATATCGGAGTACTTATGGCTACACCTTC	.	TRBV2	TRBJ1-2
CASSYSARSGNQPQHF	TGTGCCAGCAGTTACTCGGCCAGGTCTGGGAATCAGCCCCAGCATTTT	.	TRBV6-5	TRBJ1-5
CAISESDRVSYNEQFF	TGTGCCATCAGTGAGTCGGACAGGGTTAGCTACAATGAGCAGTTCTTC	TRBD1	TRBV10-3	TRBJ2-1
CATVVRKGAEAFF	TGTGCCACCGTAGTCCGCAAAGGGGCTGAAGCTTTCTTT	.	TRBV28	TRBJ1-1
CALARVGANEKLFF	TGTGCCTTAGCGAGGGTGGGCGCTAATGAAAAACTGTTTTTT	.	TRBV30	TRBJ1-4
CASSPPGRYEQYF	TGTGCCAGCTCACCACCGGGCCGCTACGAGCAGTACTTC	.	TRBV18	TRBJ2-7
CASSTPRAASYNEQFF	TGTGCCAGTAGTACCCCGAGGGCGGCCTCCTACAATGAGCAGTTCTTC	.	TRBV19	TRBJ2-1
CASAGQTNEKLFF	TGTGCCAGCGCAGGTCAAACTAATGAAAAACTGTTTTTT	.	TRBV7-2	TRBJ1-4
CAWSQAGPSNYGYTF	TGTGCCTGGAGCCAGGCGGGGCCTTCTAACTATGGCTACACCTTC	.	TRBV30	TRBJ1-2
CASSLAGGAGNTIYF	TGCGCCAGCAGCTTGGCGGGGGGCGCCGGAAACACCATATATTTT	.	TRBV5-1	TRBJ1-3
CASSPRTGGTDTQYF	TGTGCCAGCAGCCCCCGGACAGGCGGCACAGATACGCAGTATTTT	TRBD1	TRBV11-3	TRBJ2-3
CAAKAGANSPLHF	TGTGCCGCCAAGGCGGGGGCCAATTCACCCCTCCACTTT	.	TRBV6-5	TRBJ1-6
CAWSTGTGYEQYF	TGTGCCTGGAGTACCGGGACAGGGTACGAGCAGTACTTC	TRBD1	TRBV30	TRBJ2-7
CASNPGTYEQYF	TGTGCCAGCAACCCAGGAACCTACGAGCAGTACTTC	.	TRBV6-5	TRBJ2-7
CASSPALSRRDEQYF	TGTGCCAGCAGCCCGGCCCTCTCCCGCCGGGACGAGCAGTACTTC	.	TRBV3-1/TRBV3-2	TRBJ2-7
CASSPSSGNTEAFF	TGTGCCAGCAGCCCCTCATCGGGGAACACTGAAGCTTTCTTT	.	TRBV7-3	TRBJ1-1